The rows below give T cell receptor beta chains drawn from one sample of a study of cytotoxic CD8 clonotypes in ibrutinib-treated CLL. Profiling relied on immunoSEQ multiplex PCR, and the TCRdb table lists in-frame clones only, not all of them. The sample includes about 140,000 clones, approximately 80% of them seen just once. The sample in question was PBMCs, obtained after 36 months of ibrutinib treatment. The receptors here all came from a human donor with chronic lymphocytic leukemia. Each CDR3 is given with its conserved first and last residue. Only some rows state a clone size, as once, few, many or a class for expanded clones.

V	J	size	CDR3
TRBV5-1	TRBJ2-2	.	CASSPGEPGLAGGKDTGELFF
TRBV27	TRBJ2-3	.	CASSLSSLLRGLAVRSDTQYF
TRBV2	TRBJ2-1	.	CASSPPGGTSNEQFF
TRBV2	TRBJ1-4	.	CASRPPGGEKLFF
TRBV27	TRBJ2-2	.	CASTPPGAGELFF
TRBV5-8	TRBJ2-3	.	CASSLAPGAGTDTQYF
TRBV6-1	TRBJ1-2	few	CASSEVWAGDSYGYTF
TRBV4-1	TRBJ2-1	.	CASSRGLVPHYERFF
TRBV18	TRBJ1-5	few	CASSPKRHPSNQPQHF
TRBV18	TRBJ2-5	.	CASSLGGGGQETQYF
TRBV5-1	TRBJ2-7	once	CASSLTRSRDRGDEQYF
TRBV10-3	TRBJ2-7	.	CAIRPGLAGGNGSYEQYF
TRBV6-1	TRBJ1-5	.	CATRQGNQPQHF
TRBV29-1	TRBJ1-2	few	CSVEDLSYGYTF
TRBV27	TRBJ2-5	.	CASSLGTYQETQYF
TRBV2	TRBJ2-7	.	CASRIIASGVQQYF
TRBV5-1	TRBJ1-2	.	CASSQGQGAGYGYTF
TRBV28	TRBJ1-3	few	CASRGGSSGNTIYF
TRBV23-1	TRBJ1-1	.	CASSPLEQVLGTYTEAFF
TRBV4-1	TRBJ1-6	.	CASSLRAGVSPPLHF
TRBV29-1	TRBJ2-5	.	CSVGNLETQYF
TRBV25-1	TRBJ2-2	few	CASNLGEAGELFF
TRBV6-1	TRBJ2-1	.	CASSTGQGEFF
TRBV9	TRBJ1-2	few	CASSVWGAYGYTF